One and the same sample provided the 4 T cell receptor beta chains below, sequenced in a study of monozygotic twins with inflammatory bowel disease. After re-calling the 5' RACE reads, TCRdb lists one entry per CDR3 protein, DNA absent. The sample has about 300,000 distinct CDR3 sequences. Sequencing was done on a sample of blood. The receptors were sampled from a human donor with ulcerative colitis or Crohn's disease, or a healthy co-twin of an affected twin (not recorded which).

J is TRBJ1-1 and V is TRBV18. Germline V gives CDR1 KGHSH, CDR2 LQKENI. CDR3 size: 13 residues. The CDR3 sequence: CASSLLGYTEAFF. Variable domain in full (rest from reference TRBV18 and TRBJ1-1): NAGVMQNPRHLVRRRGQEARLRCSPMKGHSHVYWYRQLPEEGLKFMVYLQKENIIDESGMPKERFSAEFPKEGPSILRIQQVVRGDSAAYFCASSLLGYTEAFFGQGTRLTVV.

The chain uses TRBV7-2 and TRBJ2-7; with no DNA, the TCRdb D assignment of TRBD2 cannot be verified. Germline V gene lookup returns CDR1 SGHTA and CDR2 FQGNSA. The CDR3 extends over 12 amino acids. The CDR3 here is CASSWDFDEQYF.

V and J are TRBV5-1 and TRBJ2-7. Germline values: CDR1 SGHRS, CDR2 YFSETQ. The CDR3 spans 14 residues. The CDR3 here is CASSLSGSSYEQYF.

The J gene is TRBJ2-6, the V gene TRBV6-2 or TRBV6-3; no DNA is available, so the TRBD1 call from TCRdb remains unchecked. Germline V gives CDR1 MNHEY, CDR2 SVGEGT. The CDR3 has 13 amino acids. The CDR3 spells CAGGGRIFEVLTF.